This TCR beta chain was profiled in a study of T cells after yellow fever vaccination. Study-level findings and limits: When the response was secondary, it was weaker but reached its peak faster, day 5 versus 15. Contamination by abundant bulk-population clonotypes could be present in FACS-sorted repertoires.

TCRdb called the 5' RACE reads again in MiXCR, with one record for every CDR3 protein. Seen here are roughly 250,000 distinct CDR3 sequences, 10% to 15% observed once, and the top ten hold roughly 0.5%. This clonotype came up a few times. The target antigen is unknown. The specimen was CD4+ T cells sorted from PBMCs, collected 45 days after the yellow fever booster vaccination. The source is a man aged 25-40 years who received the YFV17D yellow fever vaccine.

In nucleotides, the CDR3 is TGTGCCAGCAGCCGCCAGAGGGGGAACTATGGCTACACCTTC. Protein sequence: CASSRQRGNYGYTF. This chain joins TRBV3-1 and TRBJ1-2, with a weak D call TRBD1 (6 bases). V was pared by 4 bases and J by 2 bases, with 11 bases between. The CDR3 sequence is 14 residues long. Germline CDR1 reads LGHDT; CDR2 reads YNNKEL (reference sequence).